The 17 T cell receptor beta chains below were found in one sample sequenced in a study of blood T cells in healthy people across ages. Sample-barcoded 5' priming and a J-beta primer mix drove a second PCR of roughly 6 to 12 cycles. One entry per CDR3 protein results from TCRdb running MiXCR on the 5' RACE reads. The sample holds 600,000 or so distinct CDR3 sequences, approximately 30% seen once. Sequenced sample: blood. Source of these receptors: a woman older than 75 in good health.

Details on this clonotype: A much bigger clone sits one base away, suggesting this may be a read error. The J gene is TRBJ1-5, the V gene TRBV12-3 or TRBV12-4; D ambiguous. This CDR3 contains 15 residues. The DNA for the CDR3 is TGTGCCGGCAGTTCAAGGAGGACGGTTAATCAGCCCCAGCATTTT. Translation gives CAGSSRRTVNQPQHF.

A single count supports this clonotype. This may be a read error, as it is one base from a much larger clone. J is TRBJ2-1 and V is TRBV6-1; D uncertain. The J call may be wrong; the DNA end is better matched by TRBJ2-7. The CDR3 contains 16 residues. CDR1 and CDR2 from the germline V gene are MNHNS and SASEGT. CDR3: CASIVTGGSSYNEQYF. The CDR3 DNA reads as TGTGCCAGCATTGTGACGGGCGGTAGCTCCTACAATGAGCAGTACTTC.

The CDR3 nucleotides read TGTGCCTGGCAGACAGGGGGGAATGAAAAACTGTTTTTT. As protein: CAWQTGGNEKLFF. This chain links TRBV30 with TRBJ1-4; TRBD1 aligns across 9 bases. The CDR3 sequence is 13 residues long. V shed 5 bases and J 5 bases; nucleotides not matched to a gene: 3. The germline CDR1 and CDR2 sequences are GTSNPN and SVGIG (reference sequence).

This chain uses TRBV4-3 with TRBJ2-2; D remains ambiguous. The CDR3 length is 16 residues. The germline V gene has CDR1 LGHNA and CDR2 YSLEER. V shed 1 base and J shed 3 bases, with 12 bases lying between them. The CDR3 sequence: CASSQVKNEDTGELFF. For the CDR3, the DNA is TGCGCCAGCAGCCAAGTAAAGAACGAAGACACCGGGGAGCTGTTTTTT.

This clonotype was observed at least ten times. The gene calls are TRBV15 and TRBJ2-3; no reliable D call. This CDR3 comprises 15 residues. V was trimmed by 5 bases and J by 6 bases, leaving 18 bases between them. The germline V gene encodes CDR1 LNHNV and CDR2 YYDKDF (reference sequence). The CDR3 DNA is TGTGCCACCAGCCGCGGAGTTTACGCCGGGGATACGCAGTATTTT. This encodes CATSRGVYAGDTQYF.

This clonotype came up many times. The rearrangement links TRBV11-2 to TRBJ2-1; 7 bases are shared with TRBD1. The junction had 15 bases not matched to a gene; V was cut back by 0 bases and J by 1 base. The germline CDR1 and CDR2 sequences are SGHAT and FQNNGV. The CDR3 is 20 residues long. The CDR3 region is CASSLEALGWRQGSYNEQFF. CDR3 in DNA: TGTGCCAGCAGCTTAGAGGCGCTTGGTTGGAGACAGGGATCCTACAATGAGCAGTTCTTC.

The genes are TRBV29-1 and TRBJ2-1; the D gene is possibly TRBD1 (5 bases). The CDR3 is 13 amino acids. CDR1 is SQVTM and CDR2 is ANQGSEA in the germline V gene. CDR3 DNA sequence: TGCGGCCCCCTAGTCCAGGGCTACAATGAGCAGTTCTTC. Protein product: CGPLVQGYNEQFF.

Notes on this clonotype: This clone may be a read error of a much larger clone one base away. The rearrangement links TRBV3-1 to TRBJ1-1; D is ambiguous. V was clipped by 2 bases and J by 2 bases, with 9 bases between them. This CDR3 is 14 amino acids long. Germline-derived CDR1 and CDR2 are LGHDT and YNNKEL (reference sequence). For the CDR3, the DNA is TGTGCCAGCAGCCAATTACGGAGAAACACTGAAGCTTTCTTT. Its translation: CASSQLRRNTEAFF.

The chain uses TRBV20-1 and TRBJ1-1; 7 bases line up with TRBD1. Trimming at V came to 1 base and at J to 0 bases, leaving 5 bases not matched to a gene. Germline CDR1 reads DFQATT; CDR2 reads SNEGSKA (reference sequence). CDR3 length: 15 residues. The DNA of the CDR3 is TGCAGTGCTAGAGCTAAGGGGGCGATGAACACTGAAGCTTTCTTT. This sequence encodes CSARAKGAMNTEAFF.

CDR3 nucleotides: TGTGCCAGTAGGAGACAAGTAGGAAGCAATCAGCCCCAGCATTTT. Translating gives CASRRQVGSNQPQHF. The rearrangement links TRBV19 to TRBJ1-5; D gene uncertain. The CDR3 spans 15 residues. Trimming took 6 bases from V and 1 from J, leaving 13 bases between them. Germline V gene data show CDR1 as LNHDA and CDR2 as SQIVND (reference sequence).

The chain employs TRBV20-1 and TRBJ2-1; 10 bases align to TRBD2. V shed 4 bases and J 7 bases; nucleotides not matched to a gene: 10. The CDR3 extends over 15 amino acids. Per germline, CDR1 DFQATT and CDR2 SNEGSKA (reference sequence). The CDR3 DNA is TGCAGTGCTATTAGGACTAGCGGTTTAGGGAATGAGCAGTTCTTC. Its translation is CSAIRTSGLGNEQFF.

A word on this clonotype: A read error may be the cause here, since a much bigger clone is one base away. The CDR3 loop is CASSYGGVGNTEAFF. The CDR3, as DNA: TGTGCCAGCAGTTACGGGGGAGTGGGGAACACTGAAGCTTTCTTT. The rearrangement joins TRBV6-2 or TRBV6-3 to TRBJ1-1; possible D gene TRBD1, 5 bases. CDR3 length: 15 amino acids. Germline CDR1 and CDR2: MNHEY and SVGEGT. Trimming stripped 2 bases from V and 1 base from J, with 11 bases between.

This clonotype was counted between two and nine times. This could be a read error, since a much larger clone is one nucleotide away. The chain couples TRBV6-6 to TRBJ2-7, with D tentatively TRBD1 (6 bases). This CDR3 region has 12 residues. The ends were cut back, 9 bases at V and 6 bases at J, with 15 bases in the middle. Germline loops: CDR1 MNHNY, CDR2 SVGAGI (reference sequence). The CDR3 sequence is CARSSDRSEQYF. The CDR3 region has the DNA TGTGCCAGGTCATCAGACAGGAGCGAGCAGTACTTC.

A word on this clonotype: Possible read error: a much larger clone is one base away. V is TRBV2 and J is TRBJ1-2; 8 bases align to TRBD1. The germline CDR1 and CDR2 sequences are SNHLY and FYNNEI. CDR3 length: 14 amino acids. The CDR3 sequence: CASSPGQGRYGHTF. The CDR3 DNA reads TGTGCCAGCAGTCCAGGACAGGGACGCTATGGCCACACCTTC.

Note on this clonotype: The germline gene is not matched at one end of the junction; a read error may be the cause. V usage is TRBV7-6 and J usage is TRBJ2-1; 10 bases are a match to TRBD2. Germline V gene sequence: CDR1 SGHVS, CDR2 FNYEAQ. The CDR3 contains 17 residues. In DNA, the CDR3 is TGTGCTAGCAGCGTAGGGGCTAGCGGGGGTACCTACAATGAGCAGTTCTTC. Translating it yields CASSVGASGGTYNEQFF. Full variable domain (outside the CDR3, taken from reference TRBV7-6 and TRBJ2-1): GAGVSQSPRYKVTKRGQDVALRCDPISGHVSLYWYRQALGQGPEFLTYFNYEAQQDKSGLPNDRFSAERPEGSISTLTIQRTEQRDSAMYRCASSVGASGGTYNEQFFGPGTRLTVL.

This clonotype was counted a single time. CDR3 in amino acids: CSAVSGRGIQETQYF. In DNA, the CDR3 is TGCAGTGCCGTCTCGGGGCGGGGGATCCAAGAGACCCAGTACTTC. The rearrangement uses TRBV20-1 and TRBJ2-5, with 7 bases that match TRBD2. Germline loops: CDR1 DFQATT, CDR2 SNEGSKA (reference sequence). CDR3 length: 15 residues. J lost 1 base, V lost 6 bases, and 11 bases had no gene match.

The CDR3: CASSYRHSGVSTDTQYF. The DNA for the CDR3 is TGTGCCAGCAGTTACCGGCATAGCGGGGTTAGCACAGATACGCAGTATTTT. The chain recombines TRBV12-3 or TRBV12-4 with TRBJ2-3, with 8 bases fitting TRBD2. The CDR3 has 17 amino acids. V shed 4 bases and J 0 bases; nucleotides not matched to a gene: 9.